The rows below give T cell receptor beta chains drawn from one sample of a study of T-cell memory formation after mild COVID-19. Using its own MiXCR run on the 5' RACE reads, TCRdb lists one record per CDR3 protein. The data show about 320,000 distinct CDR3 sequences, about 13% seen once. The material sequenced was PBMCs or a T cell subset sorted from them (not recorded which). Source of these receptors: a man aged 18 to 29 who had mild COVID-19 (a few samples of this study predate the infection). Cell type and time point are not known. Both conserved end residues are part of each CDR3. Each record gives: J gene, V gene, D gene, clone size, CDR3 DNA, CDR3 protein. D genes are given only for firm matches. Not all rows give a size; the values are once, few, many and, for expanded clones, a class.

TRBJ2-1 | TRBV7-2 | - | few | TGTGCCAGCAGCATAACACTAGGCTCCTACAATGAGCAGTTCTTC | CASSITLGSYNEQFF
TRBJ1-1 | TRBV6-1 | TRBD1 | few | TGTGCCAGCAGTCTATCCGGGACAGGGGTAATGGGAGCTTTCTTT | CASSLSGTGVMGAFF
TRBJ1-3 | TRBV18 | TRBD1 | few | TGTGCCAGCTCATCCTCCGGGACAGGGACTGGAAACACCATATATTTT | CASSSSGTGTGNTIYF
TRBJ1-1 | TRBV7-2 | - | - | TGTGCCAGCAGCTCGTATCTTGGGCCTGAAGCTTTCTTT | CASSSYLGPEAFF
TRBJ1-5 | TRBV12-3/TRBV12-4 | - | - | TGTGCCAGCAGTTTAGGTCCGGCAGCCGATAGCAATCAGCCCCAGCATTTT | CASSLGPAADSNQPQHF
TRBJ2-2 | TRBV15 | - | - | TGTGCCACCAGCCCCCGAGTGAACACCGGGGAGCTGTTTTTT | CATSPRVNTGELFF
TRBJ2-5 | TRBV6-5 | TRBD2 | many | TGTGCCAGCAGTTACCTCGGTAGCGGGGTGGAGACCCAGTACTTC | CASSYLGSGVETQYF
TRBJ2-3 | TRBV6-5 | TRBD2 | - | TGTGCCAGCAGTTACTTTGGCGGGGGGACAGATACGCAGTATTTT | CASSYFGGGTDTQYF
TRBJ1-1 | TRBV30 | - | - | TGTGCCTGGATAGGTTGGGGGGGAGGTGAAGCTTTCTTT | CAWIGWGGGEAFF
TRBJ2-5 | TRBV29-1 | - | - | TGCAGCGTTGAGTCTATCATCCAGCAAGAGACCCAGTACTTC | CSVESIIQQETQYF
TRBJ1-6 | TRBV4-2 | - | many | TGTGCCAGCAGCCAAGACGGGGAAAATTCACCCCTCCACTTT | CASSQDGENSPLHF
TRBJ2-5 | TRBV15 | - | few | TGTGCCACCAGCCCAAGGCGAGAGACCCAGTACTTC | CATSPRRETQYF
TRBJ2-5 | TRBV7-8 | - | few | TGTGCCAGCAGAGTCCCCCGGGGGCCCAGGACCCAGTACTTC | CASRVPRGPRTQYF
TRBJ2-5 | TRBV24-1 | - | few | TGTGCCACCAGTGATAGGGTCGGGGAAGAGACCCAGTACTTC | CATSDRVGEETQYF
TRBJ2-1 | TRBV7-2 | TRBD1 | few | TGTGCCAGCAGCTTCCAGACGACAGGGATGTTGTTCTTC | CASSFQTTGMLFF
TRBJ1-3 | TRBV20-1 | - | - | TGCAGTGCCCCGTTCTCCGCCTCTGGAAACACCATATATTTT | CSAPFSASGNTIYF
TRBJ1-6 | TRBV7-9 | - | few | TGTGCCAGCAGCTTAGTCGGGGAGACCTATAATTCACCCCTCCACTTT | CASSLVGETYNSPLHF
TRBJ1-5 | TRBV2 | TRBD1 | - | TGTGCCAGCAGGGAGGGGGCGGTCCGGCAGCCCCAGCATTTT | CASREGAVRQPQHF
TRBJ2-2 | TRBV18 | TRBD2 | - | TGTGCCAGCTCACCTCAAGCGGGGGCCCGGCGCACCGGGGAGCTGTTTTTT | CASSPQAGARRTGELFF
TRBJ2-2 | TRBV23-1 | - | few | TGCGCCAGCATTAGGCAGACAGTAACCGGGGAGCTGTTTTTT | CASIRQTVTGELFF
TRBJ2-7 | TRBV7-9 | - | few | TGTGCCAGCAGCTTCCACACCATCTACGAGCAGTACTTC | CASSFHTIYEQYF
TRBJ2-3 | TRBV20-1 | TRBD2 | - | TGCAGTGCTAGAGATCCTAGCGGTTGGACAGATACGCAGTATTTT | CSARDPSGWTDTQYF
TRBJ1-2 | TRBV6-5 | TRBD1 | - | TGTGCCAGCAGAGTACAGGGGGCGTATGGCTACACCTTC | CASRVQGAYGYTF
TRBJ2-7 | TRBV19 | TRBD2 | - | TGTGCCAGTAGTATCGGAAGCGGGGGGAACCCCTACGAGCAGTACTTC | CASSIGSGGNPYEQYF
TRBJ2-5 | TRBV20-1 | TRBD2 | few | TGCAGTGGGACAGCGGGGGCGGCAAAAGAGACCCAGTACTTC | CSGTAGAAKETQYF
TRBJ1-5 | TRBV2 | TRBD1 | few | TGTGCCAGCAGTGTGGAGCAGGGGGGTCAGCCCCAGCATTTT | CASSVEQGGQPQHF
TRBJ2-5 | TRBV6-2/TRBV6-3 | TRBD2 | few | TGTGCCAGCAGTTGGACTAGGACTGTTCAAGAGACCCAGTACTTC | CASSWTRTVQETQYF
TRBJ1-1 | TRBV5-1 | - | - | TGCGCCAGCAGCTTGGTGGGGCCCTCTGAAGCTTTCTTT | CASSLVGPSEAFF
TRBJ2-2 | TRBV20-1 | TRBD2 | - | TGCAGTGCAACCCCCTCGGGGGGGCTAACCGGGGAGCTGTTTTTT | CSATPSGGLTGELFF
TRBJ1-1 | TRBV4-2 | - | - | TGTGCCAGCAGAAAACTGGGGGAGGGTAACACTGAAGCTTTCTTT | CASRKLGEGNTEAFF
TRBJ1-2 | TRBV9 | - | few | TGTGCCAGCAGCGTTTGGGGTCGGGCTAACTATGGCTACACCTTC | CASSVWGRANYGYTF
TRBJ2-5 | TRBV27 | - | few | TGTGCCAGCTCTTGGGGAGGGGGTGCCCGGGAGACCCAGTACTTC | CASSWGGGARETQYF
TRBJ2-3 | TRBV29-1 | - | few | TGCAGCGTTCGGGGGCAGAATACGCAGTATTTT | CSVRGQNTQYF
TRBJ2-6 | TRBV4-2 | TRBD1 | - | TGTGCCAGCAGCCCCCGACAGGGGGCCTCTGGGGCCAACGTCCTGACTTTC | CASSPRQGASGANVLTF
TRBJ2-3 | TRBV12-3/TRBV12-4 | TRBD2 | many | TGTGCCAGCAGTTTTAATAGCGGGGGAGATACGCAGTATTTT | CASSFNSGGDTQYF
TRBJ1-2 | TRBV5-4 | - | - | TGTGCCAGCAGCGAAGGAAGGGAGCCCAGCTATGGCTACACCTTC | CASSEGREPSYGYTF
TRBJ2-7 | TRBV7-2 | - | many | TGTGCCAGCAGCTTAAATCAAAGGGATGTGGAGTACTTC | CASSLNQRDVEYF
TRBJ2-1 | TRBV7-3 | - | few | TGTGCCAGCAGCTCGTACGCGGGGTACAATGAGCAGTTCTTC | CASSSYAGYNEQFF
TRBJ1-1 | TRBV7-9 | TRBD1 | many | TGTGCCAGCAGCTTCGACAGGGGTACTGAAGCTTTCTTT | CASSFDRGTEAFF
TRBJ2-1 | TRBV5-8 | - | - | TGTGCCAGCAGCCCTTGGCAGGGCCAGGGGCAGTTCTTC | CASSPWQGQGQFF
TRBJ1-3 | TRBV18 | - | - | TGTGCCAGCTCAGATACAGGGAACTCTGGAAACACCATATATTTT | CASSDTGNSGNTIYF
TRBJ2-2 | TRBV20-1 | - | few | TGCAGTGCTAGAACCAGGGTGGATGGGGAGCTGTTTTTT | CSARTRVDGELFF
TRBJ2-2 | TRBV5-4 | TRBD2 | many | TGTGCCAGCAGCCCTCAGCGGGGCACCACCGGGGAGCTGTTTTTT | CASSPQRGTTGELFF